The T cell receptor beta chain under discussion was sequenced for a study of T cell repertoires in ileal Crohn's disease. Study-level information: Around 40% were active smokers at surgery; median disease duration was approximately 8.5 years. Study-level results: Sorted CD8 T cells held more high-frequency clones than CD4.

TCRdb's table, derived via immunoSEQ multiplex PCR, lists solely in-frame clones and lacks some. The sample contains some 12,000 clones, 65% to 85% of which appear only once. Time point defined: neoterminal ileum biopsy at postoperative endoscopy, about 6 months after surgery. The CDR3 runs 15 residues. V lost 4 bases, J lost 0 bases, and 10 bases lay in between. CDR1 is SNHLY and CDR2 is FYNNEI in the germline V gene. A word on this clone: Its specificity is not known.

The sequenced sample was ileal tissue. This chain connects TRBV2 to TRBJ2-1; no clear D gene. The sequence was collected from an adult with Crohn's disease. CDR3 nucleotide sequence: TGTGCCAGCAGTGTGCGGTCCCTCTCCTACAATGAGCAGTTCTTC. This codes for CASSVRSLSYNEQFF.